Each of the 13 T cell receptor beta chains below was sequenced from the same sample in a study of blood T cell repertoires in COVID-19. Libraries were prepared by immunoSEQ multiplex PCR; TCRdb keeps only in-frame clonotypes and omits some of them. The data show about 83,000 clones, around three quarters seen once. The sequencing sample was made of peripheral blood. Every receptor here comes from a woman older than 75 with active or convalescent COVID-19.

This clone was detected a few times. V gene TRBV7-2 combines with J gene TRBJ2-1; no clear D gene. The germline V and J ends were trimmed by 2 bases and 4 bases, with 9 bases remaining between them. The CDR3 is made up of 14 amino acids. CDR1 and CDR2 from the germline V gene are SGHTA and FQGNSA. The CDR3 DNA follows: TGTGCCAGCAGCTTATTCTACGAATACAATGAGCAGTTCTTC. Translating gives CASSLFYEYNEQFF.

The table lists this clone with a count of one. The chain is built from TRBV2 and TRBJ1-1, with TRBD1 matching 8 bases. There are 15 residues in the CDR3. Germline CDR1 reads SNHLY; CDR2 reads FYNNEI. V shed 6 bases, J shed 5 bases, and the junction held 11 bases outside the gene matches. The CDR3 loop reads CASRSDRDFRTEAFF. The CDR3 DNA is TGTGCCAGCAGATCGGACAGGGACTTCAGAACTGAAGCTTTCTTT.

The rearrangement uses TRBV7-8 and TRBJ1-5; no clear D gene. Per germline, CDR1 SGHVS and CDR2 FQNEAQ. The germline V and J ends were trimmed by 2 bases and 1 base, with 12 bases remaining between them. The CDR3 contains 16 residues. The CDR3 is CASSLSWEASNQPQHF. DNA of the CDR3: TGTGCCAGCAGCTTATCCTGGGAGGCAAGCAATCAGCCCCAGCATTTT.

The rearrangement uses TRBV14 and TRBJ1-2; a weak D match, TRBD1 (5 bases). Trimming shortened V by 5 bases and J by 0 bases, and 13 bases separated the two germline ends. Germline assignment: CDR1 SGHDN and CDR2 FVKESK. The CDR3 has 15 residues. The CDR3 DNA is TGTGCCAGCAGCGGCGGGGCCCTCTCTAACTATGGCTACACCTTC. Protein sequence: CASSGGALSNYGYTF.

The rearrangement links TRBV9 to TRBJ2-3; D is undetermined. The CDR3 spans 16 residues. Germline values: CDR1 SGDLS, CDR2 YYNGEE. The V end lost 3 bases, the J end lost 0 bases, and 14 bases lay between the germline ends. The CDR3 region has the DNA TGTGCCAGCAGCGGAGACTTGTTACCTAGCACAGATACGCAGTATTTT. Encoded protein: CASSGDLLPSTDTQYF.

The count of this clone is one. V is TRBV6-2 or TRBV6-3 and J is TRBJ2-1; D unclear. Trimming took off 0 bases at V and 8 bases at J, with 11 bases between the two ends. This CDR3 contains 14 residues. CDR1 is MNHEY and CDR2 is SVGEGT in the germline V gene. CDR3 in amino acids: CASSYSLHRDEQFF. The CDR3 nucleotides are TGTGCCAGCAGTTACTCCCTACATCGGGATGAGCAGTTCTTC.

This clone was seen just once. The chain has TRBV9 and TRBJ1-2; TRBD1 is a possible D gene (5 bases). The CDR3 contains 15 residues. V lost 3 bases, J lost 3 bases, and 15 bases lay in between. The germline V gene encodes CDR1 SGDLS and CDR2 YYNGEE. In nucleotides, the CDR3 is TGTGCCAGCAGCGGCGGCAGGGCCTGGGACTATGGCTACACCTTC. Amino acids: CASSGGRAWDYGYTF.

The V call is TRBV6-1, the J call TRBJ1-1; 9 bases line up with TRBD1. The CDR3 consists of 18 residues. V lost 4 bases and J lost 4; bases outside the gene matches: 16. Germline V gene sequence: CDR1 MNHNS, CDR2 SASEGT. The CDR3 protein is CASSALSNTGGFVTEAFF. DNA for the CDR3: TGTGCCAGCAGTGCCTTATCAAATACAGGGGGCTTTGTCACTGAAGCTTTCTTT.

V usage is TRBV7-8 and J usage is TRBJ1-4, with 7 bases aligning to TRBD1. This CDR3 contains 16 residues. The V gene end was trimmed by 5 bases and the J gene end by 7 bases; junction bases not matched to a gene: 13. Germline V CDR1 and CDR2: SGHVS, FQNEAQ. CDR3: CASSLRIGQGGEKLFF. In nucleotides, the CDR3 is TGTGCCAGCAGCCTCCGGATAGGGCAGGGGGGTGAAAAACTGTTTTTT.

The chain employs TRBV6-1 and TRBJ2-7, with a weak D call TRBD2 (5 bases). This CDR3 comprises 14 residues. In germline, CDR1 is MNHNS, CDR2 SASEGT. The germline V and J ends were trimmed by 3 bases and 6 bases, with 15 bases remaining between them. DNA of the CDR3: TGTGCCAGCAGTGATTCGGCGGGTTACGGCGAGCAGTACTTC. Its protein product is CASSDSAGYGEQYF.

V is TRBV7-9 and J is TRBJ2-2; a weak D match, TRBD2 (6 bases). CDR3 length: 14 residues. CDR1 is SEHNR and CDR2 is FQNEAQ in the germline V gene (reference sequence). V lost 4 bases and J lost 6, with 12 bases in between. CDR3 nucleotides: TGTGCCAGCAGCTACACCGCTAGCGCCGGGGAGCTGTTTTTT. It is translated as CASSYTASAGELFF.

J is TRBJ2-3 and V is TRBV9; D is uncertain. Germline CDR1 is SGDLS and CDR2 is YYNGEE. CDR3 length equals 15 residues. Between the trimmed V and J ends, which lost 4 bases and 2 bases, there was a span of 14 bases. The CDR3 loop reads CASSREQTVTDTQYF. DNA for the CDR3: TGTGCCAGCAGCCGAGAGCAAACCGTCACAGATACGCAGTATTTT. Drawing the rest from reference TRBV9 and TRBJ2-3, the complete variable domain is DSGVTQTPKHLITATGQRVTLRCSPRSGDLSVYWYQQSLDQGLQFLIQYYNGEERAKGNILERFSAQQFPDLHSELNLSSLELGDSALYFCASSREQTVTDTQYFGPGTRLTVL.

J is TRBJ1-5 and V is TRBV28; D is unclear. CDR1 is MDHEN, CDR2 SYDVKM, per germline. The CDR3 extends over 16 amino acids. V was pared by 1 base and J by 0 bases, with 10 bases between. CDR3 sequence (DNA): TGTGCCAGCAGTTTATTCAGGAACCCTAGCAATCAGCCCCAGCATTTT. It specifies CASSLFRNPSNQPQHF.